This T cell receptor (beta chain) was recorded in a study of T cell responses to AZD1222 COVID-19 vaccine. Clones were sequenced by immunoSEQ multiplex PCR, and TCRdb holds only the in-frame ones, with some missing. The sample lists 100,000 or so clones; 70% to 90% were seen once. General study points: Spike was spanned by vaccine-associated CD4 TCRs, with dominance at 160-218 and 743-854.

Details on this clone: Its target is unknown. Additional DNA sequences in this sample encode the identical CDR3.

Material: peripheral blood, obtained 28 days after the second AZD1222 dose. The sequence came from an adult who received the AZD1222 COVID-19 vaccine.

As DNA, the CDR3 is TGTGCCACCAGCAGAGCTTCGAACACTGAAGCTTTCTTT. It is translated as CATSRASNTEAFF. The chain links TRBV15 to TRBJ1-1; no clear D gene. The germline V gene encodes CDR1 LNHNV and CDR2 YYDKDF (reference sequence). CDR3 length: 13 residues. The V end was cut by 1 base, the J end by 1 base, with 4 bases between.